The rows below give T cell receptor beta chains drawn from one sample of a study of T cell responses to AZD1222 COVID-19 vaccine. The data were produced by immunoSEQ multiplex PCR, yet TCRdb's version contains in-frame clones alone and is incomplete. The sample carries approximately 74,000 clones, 87% recorded once. The sample in question was peripheral blood, obtained 28 days after the second AZD1222 dose. The receptors originated from an adult who received the AZD1222 COVID-19 vaccine. CDR3s include the opening cysteine and the closing phenylalanine or tryptophan. D genes are given only for firm matches. Not all rows give a size; the values are once, few, many and, for expanded clones, a class.

14	TRBV29-1	once	.	TRBJ2-7	CSAQSTTQSYEQYF	TGCAGCGCCCAGAGCACAACTCAATCCTACGAGCAGTACTTC
15	TRBV18	.	TRBD1	TRBJ1-5	CASSLIGTGWEPQHF	TGTGCCAGCTCACTAATCGGGACAGGGTGGGAGCCCCAGCATTTT
14	TRBV2	.	.	TRBJ1-1	CASSVRLLNTEAFF	TGTGCCAGCAGTGTCCGGCTCCTGAACACTGAAGCTTTCTTT
13	TRBV30	.	.	TRBJ2-3	CAGARRLTDTQYF	TGTGCCGGGGCTAGGCGCCTCACAGATACGCAGTATTTT
15	TRBV7-8	.	.	TRBJ1-3	CASSLVEGAGNTIYF	TGTGCCAGCAGCTTAGTAGAGGGCGCAGGAAACACCATATATTTT
15	TRBV3-1/TRBV3-2	.	.	TRBJ1-5	CASSPGVSGFVPQHF	TGTGCCAGCAGCCCCGGGGTTTCAGGGTTCGTGCCCCAGCATTTT
11	TRBV18	.	.	TRBJ2-5	CASSVQETQYF	TGTGCCAGCTCGGTTCAAGAGACCCAGTACTTC
16	TRBV9	.	TRBD1	TRBJ1-2	CASSETGTANNYGYTF	TGTGCCAGCAGCGAGACCGGGACAGCTAATAACTATGGCTACACCTTC
13	TRBV19	.	.	TRBJ1-5	CASSVRDNRPQHF	TGTGCCAGTAGTGTTCGAGACAATCGACCCCAGCATTTT
14	TRBV7-9	.	.	TRBJ1-5	CASSFDTRNQPQHF	TGTGCCAGCAGCTTCGACACCCGCAATCAGCCCCAGCATTTT
14	TRBV29-1	.	TRBD1	TRBJ1-2	CSVDRRTGTDGYTF	TGCAGCGTTGATCGACGGACAGGGACGGATGGCTACACCTTC
12	TRBV29-1	.	.	TRBJ1-1	CSVYQGLGEAFF	TGCAGCGTGTACCAGGGGCTAGGTGAAGCTTTCTTT
17	TRBV19	.	TRBD2	TRBJ2-3	CASSGGGLAGIQDTQYF	TGTGCCAGTAGTGGGGGGGGACTAGCGGGAATACAAGATACGCAGTATTTT
14	TRBV10-3	.	TRBD2	TRBJ2-7	CAIRGTIDSYEQYF	TGTGCCATCAGGGGGACTATTGACTCCTACGAGCAGTACTTC
12	TRBV2	few	.	TRBJ2-5	CAASLIQETQYF	TGTGCCGCCTCCCTTATCCAAGAGACCCAGTACTTC
14	TRBV10-3	.	TRBD2	TRBJ2-1	CAISEREGMDEQFF	TGTGCCATCAGTGAGAGGGAGGGGATGGATGAGCAGTTCTTC
14	TRBV5-6	many	.	TRBJ2-7	CASSLGTPSYEQYF	TGTGCCAGCAGCCTCGGGACTCCTTCCTACGAGCAGTACTTC
15	TRBV4-2	.	.	TRBJ1-1	CASSQGSGLSTEAFF	TGTGCCAGCAGCCAAGGCTCGGGACTGAGCACTGAAGCTTTCTTT
15	TRBV10-3	.	.	TRBJ2-2	CAISEEGANTGELFF	TGTGCCATCAGTGAAGAGGGGGCGAACACCGGGGAGCTGTTTTTT
16	TRBV11-2	.	.	TRBJ2-3	CASSARDQLNTDTQYF	TGTGCCAGCAGCGCACGGGACCAGTTAAACACAGATACGCAGTATTTT
15	TRBV9	.	TRBD1	TRBJ1-2	CASSPWDRTNYGYTF	TGTGCCAGCAGCCCCTGGGACAGAACGAACTATGGCTACACCTTC
17	TRBV6-4	.	TRBD1	TRBJ1-5	CASSGIRGPDSNQPQHF	TGTGCCAGCAGTGGTATCAGGGGGCCGGATAGCAATCAGCCCCAGCATTTT
16	TRBV11-2	.	TRBD2	TRBJ2-1	CASSFKRLAGTGEQFF	TGTGCCAGCAGCTTTAAAAGGCTAGCGGGAACCGGTGAGCAGTTCTTC
18	TRBV4-3	.	.	TRBJ1-1	CASSQSDTGISLNTEAFF	TGCGCCAGCAGCCAATCGGATACAGGGATTTCACTGAACACTGAAGCTTTCTTT
12	TRBV5-6	.	.	TRBJ1-2	CASHRENYGYTF	TGTGCCAGCCACCGAGAAAACTATGGCTACACCTTC
15	TRBV5-1	.	.	TRBJ2-1	CASSSAHPSYNEQFF	TGCGCCAGCAGCTCAGCGCATCCCTCCTACAATGAGCAGTTCTTC
13	TRBV10-1	once	.	TRBJ1-3	CASSGNSGNTIYF	TGCGCCAGCAGCGGCAACTCTGGAAACACCATATATTTT
16	TRBV4-3	.	TRBD1	TRBJ2-7	CASSQIAGTGSYEQYF	TGCGCCAGCAGCCAAATTGCCGGGACAGGGTCCTACGAGCAGTACTTC
14	TRBV7-9	.	TRBD1	TRBJ1-5	CASSDGQGGQPQHF	TGTGCCAGCAGCGACGGACAGGGTGGCCAGCCCCAGCATTTT
16	TRBV14	.	.	TRBJ2-1	CASSQAQDPNYNEQFF	TGTGCCAGCAGCCAAGCCCAGGACCCAAACTACAATGAGCAGTTCTTC
14	TRBV18	.	.	TRBJ1-1	CASSPALGNTEAFF	TGTGCCAGCTCACCGGCTCTTGGGAACACTGAAGCTTTCTTT
11	TRBV12-3/TRBV12-4	.	.	TRBJ1-3	CATSVGNTIYF	TGTGCCACCTCTGTGGGAAACACCATATATTTT
14	TRBV18	few	TRBD1	TRBJ1-1	CASSGTGMNTEAFF	TGTGCCAGCTCGGGGACAGGTATGAACACTGAAGCTTTCTTT
16	TRBV19	once	.	TRBJ2-1	CASIRRAGASYNEQFF	TGTGCCAGTATCCGACGGGCGGGCGCCTCCTACAATGAGCAGTTCTTC
15	TRBV10-3	.	.	TRBJ2-1	CAISASQGGSNEQFF	TGTGCCATCAGTGCTAGTCAGGGGGGATCCAATGAGCAGTTCTTC
16	TRBV6-5	.	.	TRBJ2-1	CASSYGLRSSYNEQFF	TGTGCCAGCAGTTACGGGCTCCGGAGCTCCTACAATGAGCAGTTCTTC
15	TRBV7-2	once	.	TRBJ1-2	CASSLAGQTSYGYTF	TGTGCCAGCAGCTTAGCGGGGCAGACCTCCTATGGCTACACCTTC
16	TRBV3-1/TRBV3-2	.	TRBD1	TRBJ1-1	CASSWISGGASTEAFF	TGTGCCAGCAGCTGGATATCAGGGGGCGCGAGCACTGAAGCTTTCTTT
13	TRBV6-4	.	.	TRBJ2-7	CASSAEGISEQYF	TGTGCCAGCAGTGCGGAGGGAATAAGCGAGCAGTACTTC
16	TRBV7-3	.	TRBD2	TRBJ2-3	CASSFLRGSGADTQYF	TGTGCCAGCAGCTTTCTCCGCGGGAGCGGGGCAGATACGCAGTATTTT
12	TRBV4-1	once	.	TRBJ1-1	CASSHPQGRAFF	TGCGCCAGCAGCCATCCACAGGGTCGAGCTTTCTTT
14	TRBV5-4	.	TRBD2	TRBJ2-3	CASSRRDYTDTQYF	TGTGCCAGCAGCCGCCGGGACTACACAGATACGCAGTATTTT
17	TRBV5-1	.	TRBD2	TRBJ2-1	CASSLVGLADSYNEQFF	TGCGCCAGCAGCTTGGTCGGACTAGCGGACTCCTACAATGAGCAGTTCTTC
10	TRBV6-6	few	.	TRBJ2-5	CASSRETQYF	TGTGCCAGCAGCCGGGAGACCCAGTACTTC
15	TRBV18	.	.	TRBJ2-2	CASSPGLANTGELFF	TGTGCCAGCTCACCCGGGCTGGCGAACACCGGGGAGCTGTTTTTT
23	TRBV3-1/TRBV3-2	.	TRBD1	TRBJ1-1	CASSRDPVRGRGGGRLSNTEAFF	TGTGCCAGCAGCCGGGATCCGGTTAGGGGGCGCGGTGGGGGGAGATTGTCGAACACTGAAGCTTTCTTT
16	TRBV7-2	.	.	TRBJ2-4	CASKGDYSGAKNIQYF	TGTGCCAGCAAGGGGGATTACAGTGGGGCCAAAAACATTCAGTACTTC